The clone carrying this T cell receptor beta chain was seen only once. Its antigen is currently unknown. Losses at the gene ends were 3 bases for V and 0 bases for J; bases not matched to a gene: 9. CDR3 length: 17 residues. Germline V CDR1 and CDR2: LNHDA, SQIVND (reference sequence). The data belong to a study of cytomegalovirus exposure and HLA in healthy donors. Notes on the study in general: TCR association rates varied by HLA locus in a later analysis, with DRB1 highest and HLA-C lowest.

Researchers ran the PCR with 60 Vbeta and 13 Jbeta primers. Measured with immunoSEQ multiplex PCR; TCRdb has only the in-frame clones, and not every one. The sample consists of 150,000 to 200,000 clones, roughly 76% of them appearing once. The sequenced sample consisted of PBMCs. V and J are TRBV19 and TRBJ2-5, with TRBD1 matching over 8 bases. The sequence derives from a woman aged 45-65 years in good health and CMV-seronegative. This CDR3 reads CASSMGVRTGYQETQYF. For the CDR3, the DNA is TGTGCCAGTAGTATGGGAGTCCGGACAGGGTACCAAGAGACCCAGTACTTC.